A selection of T cell receptor beta chains follows, all from one sample in a study of cytomegalovirus exposure and HLA in healthy donors. Here immunoSEQ multiplex PCR was the method, and the copy in TCRdb shows in-frame clones only, minus some. Here the sample table reports approximately 120,000 clones. Specimen: PBMCs. Receptor source: a young man in good health and CMV-seronegative. CDR3s include the opening cysteine and the closing phenylalanine or tryptophan. The D gene is left open where the match is weak.

.	TRBJ1-1	TRBV30	CAWRSTGSVKAFF	TGTGCCTGGAGGTCAACAGGGTCGGTTAAAGCTTTCTTT
.	TRBJ1-2	TRBV6-5	CASTLLGGGSYGYTF	TGTGCCAGCACCCTATTGGGGGGGGGCTCCTATGGCTACACCTTC
TRBD2	TRBJ2-7	TRBV11-2	CASSLVASGGHYEQYF	TGTGCCAGCAGCTTAGTTGCTAGCGGGGGCCATTACGAGCAGTACTTC
.	TRBJ2-1	TRBV7-9	CASSLSGAGVGREQFF	TGTGCCAGCAGCTTATCAGGGGCGGGAGTGGGGCGGGAGCAGTTCTTC
.	TRBJ1-1	TRBV7-8	CASSSLRGGEAFF	TGTGCCAGCAGCTCCCTAAGGGGGGGCGAAGCTTTCTTT
.	TRBJ2-1	TRBV6-1	CASSEGRNNEQFF	TGTGCCAGCAGTGAGGGCAGGAACAATGAGCAGTTCTTC
TRBD1	TRBJ2-7	TRBV25-1	CASNPGQGRGEQYF	TGTGCCAGCAATCCGGGACAGGGTAGAGGTGAGCAGTACTTC
.	TRBJ1-1	TRBV29-1	CSVTEGAAEAFF	TGCAGCGTGACAGAAGGGGCCGCTGAAGCTTTCTTT
TRBD2	TRBJ2-3	TRBV2	CASRDATSGRAGDTQYF	TGTGCCAGCAGAGATGCGACTAGCGGGAGGGCCGGGGATACGCAGTATTTT
TRBD2	TRBJ2-5	TRBV30	CAWSGWPSGRPGVTQYF	TGTGCCTGGAGTGGATGGCCTAGCGGGAGGCCCGGTGTGACCCAGTACTTC
.	TRBJ1-2	TRBV5-1	CASSLGRGGLDYGYTF	TGCGCCAGCAGCTTGGGGCGCGGGGGTCTTGATTATGGCTACACCTTC
TRBD1	TRBJ1-2	TRBV11-2	CASSRRGTAKNYGYTF	TGTGCCAGCAGCCGACGGGGGACAGCCAAGAACTATGGCTACACCTTC
.	TRBJ1-5	TRBV10-2	CASSDGWGRDNQPQHF	TGCGCCAGCAGTGATGGGTGGGGCAGGGACAATCAGCCCCAGCATTTT
.	TRBJ1-4	TRBV9	CASSVGSQEKLFF	TGTGCCAGCAGCGTAGGGAGTCAAGAAAAACTGTTTTTT
TRBD2	TRBJ2-3	TRBV19	CASSPGTSGVTDTQYF	TGTGCCAGTAGTCCGGGGACTAGCGGGGTCACAGATACGCAGTATTTT
.	TRBJ1-1	TRBV5-1	CASSLWGGTNTEAFF	TGCGCCAGCAGCTTGTGGGGGGGAACGAACACTGAAGCTTTCTTT
TRBD2	TRBJ2-3	TRBV9	CASSLAGGTTDTQYF	TGTGCCAGCAGCCTAGCGGGAGGGACCACAGATACGCAGTATTTT
.	TRBJ2-4	TRBV7-9	CASSLGEGEYF	TGTGCCAGCAGCTTAGGTGAGGGGGAGTACTTC
.	TRBJ2-2	TRBV6-5	CASRNRFHTGELFF	TGTGCCAGCAGAAACCGGTTTCACACCGGGGAGCTGTTTTTT
.	TRBJ1-1	TRBV27	CASSLGSTTEAFF	TGTGCCAGCAGTTTAGGGAGTACCACTGAAGCTTTCTTT
.	TRBJ2-7	TRBV5-1	CASSPVGGQGAYEQYF	TGCGCCAGCAGCCCCGTCGGGGGCCAGGGGGCCTACGAGCAGTACTTC
.	TRBJ1-1	TRBV30	CAWSVQGITEAFF	TGTGCCTGGAGTGTACAGGGAATCACTGAAGCTTTCTTT
.	TRBJ2-3	TRBV5-4	CASSQGGTQYF	TGTGCCAGCAGCCAAGGGGGTACGCAGTATTTT
TRBD1	TRBJ2-7	TRBV4-2	CASSQDPGTGGYYEQYF	TGTGCCAGCAGCCAAGATCCCGGGACAGGAGGGTACTACGAGCAGTACTTC
.	TRBJ2-1	TRBV11-2	CASSFGASGVGEQFF	TGTGCCAGCAGCTTTGGGGCTAGTGGGGTTGGTGAGCAGTTCTTC
.	TRBJ2-1	TRBV10-1	CASSDVSTGRDEQFF	TGCGCCAGCAGTGATGTTAGTACAGGGCGAGATGAGCAGTTCTTC
.	TRBJ2-3	TRBV6-5	CASSIGRTGTDTQYF	TGTGCCAGCAGTATAGGGCGGACTGGTACAGATACGCAGTATTTT
TRBD1	TRBJ1-1	TRBV29-1	CSVGDREGGYTEAFF	TGCAGCGTTGGGGACAGGGAAGGAGGGTACACTGAAGCTTTCTTT
TRBD2	TRBJ2-1	TRBV6-6	CATWVSGSNEQFF	TGTGCCACCTGGGTTAGCGGGAGCAATGAGCAGTTCTTC
TRBD1	TRBJ1-1	TRBV2	CASKDRMVAKEAEAFF	TGTGCCAGCAAGGACAGGATGGTGGCAAAGGAGGCTGAAGCTTTCTTT
.	TRBJ2-5	TRBV5-1	CASSLTLGRETQYF	TGCGCCAGCAGCTTGACCCTCGGGAGAGAGACCCAGTACTTC
TRBD1	TRBJ2-7	TRBV7-4	CASSSLRTGGASGSYEQYF	TGTGCCAGCAGCTCCCTTAGGACAGGGGGGGCTAGCGGGTCCTACGAGCAGTACTTC
TRBD1	TRBJ1-1	TRBV29-1	CSTLRDRGDTEAFF	TGCAGCACCCTCCGGGACAGGGGAGACACTGAAGCTTTCTTT
TRBD2	TRBJ2-3	TRBV30	CAWSPSGRAVTDTQYF	TGTGCCTGGAGCCCCAGCGGGAGGGCCGTCACAGATACGCAGTATTTT